The 21 T cell receptor beta chains below come from one sample, sequenced in a study of PD-1 blockade in classical Hodgkin lymphoma. Libraries were prepared by immunoSEQ multiplex PCR; TCRdb keeps only in-frame clonotypes and omits some of them. The profile covers about 94,000 clones, with roughly 87% appearing a single time and roughly a tenth taken by the ten largest. Every patient had relapsed following autologous stem cell transplantation, and cohorts differed in brentuximab vedotin exposure. Material: peripheral blood mononuclear cells (PBMCs), obtained before the second cycle of nivolumab. These TCRs come from a human donor with classical Hodgkin lymphoma.

This sequence joins TRBV6-1 and TRBJ2-1, with D perhaps matching TRBD1 or TRBD2 (5 bases each). Trimming cost V 6 bases and J 12 bases, with 15 bases left between them. The germline gives CDR1 MNHNS, CDR2 SASEGT. The CDR3 extends over 12 amino acids. The CDR3 loop is CASRKSEGRQFF. In DNA form, the CDR3 reads TGTGCCAGCAGGAAGAGCGAGGGGCGGCAGTTCTTC.

V gene TRBV2 combines with J gene TRBJ2-7, with 7 bases lining up with TRBD2. Germline lookup yields CDR1 SNHLY and CDR2 FYNNEI. Trimming cost V 7 bases and J 3 bases; bases outside gene matches: 3. CDR3 size: 12 residues. As DNA, the CDR3 is TGTGCCAGCAAGCAGCGGGACTACGAGCAGTACTTC. The encoded protein is CASKQRDYEQYF.

This chain joins TRBV19 and TRBJ2-5; a possible D gene is TRBD1 (5 bases). Germline lookup yields CDR1 LNHDA and CDR2 SQIVND (reference sequence). With 4 bases removed from V and 5 bases from J, the gap between germline ends came to 20 bases. The length of the CDR3 is 16 residues. The CDR3 DNA reads TGTGCCAGTAGTAGGACGACAGCTGCCCGCCAGGAGACCCAGTACTTC. It specifies CASSRTTAARQETQYF.

The chain recombines TRBV5-4 with TRBJ2-7; TRBD1 agrees at 7 bases. V lost 4 bases, J lost 3 bases, and 7 bases stayed unmatched. CDR1 and CDR2 from the germline V gene are SGHNT and YYREEE (reference sequence). The CDR3 is made up of 14 amino acids. The CDR3 nucleotides are TGTGCCAGCAGCGAGGGACAGCCCATCTACGAGCAGTACTTC. Translated, it gives CASSEGQPIYEQYF.

This clone has only a few counts. V is TRBV19 and J is TRBJ2-2; the D gene is possibly TRBD1 (5 bases). Between the trimmed V and J ends, which lost 6 bases and 4 bases, there was a span of 18 bases. The germline V gene has CDR1 LNHDA and CDR2 SQIVND (reference sequence). The CDR3 spans 16 residues. The CDR3 sequence is CASSPIPGSRTGELFF. The DNA of the CDR3 is TGTGCCAGTAGCCCAATCCCAGGGTCGCGCACCGGGGAGCTGTTTTTT.

The chain combines TRBV28 with TRBJ2-2; no clear D. Trimming took off 2 bases at V and 4 bases at J, with 8 bases between the two ends. Looked up from germline, CDR1 is MDHEN and CDR2 is SYDVKM. This CDR3 has 14 residues. The CDR3 spells CASSLGSGTGELFF. The CDR3 nucleotides read TGTGCCAGCAGTTTAGGGTCCGGCACCGGGGAGCTGTTTTTT.

This chain connects TRBV27 to TRBJ2-6, with TRBD1 identical over 9 bases. CDR1 is MNHEY, CDR2 SMNVEV, per germline (reference sequence). The CDR3 has 16 residues. Unmatched junction bases numbered 0, after V lost 3 bases and J lost 0 bases. The CDR3 region has the DNA TGTGCCAGCAGTTTGACAGGGGGCTCTGGGGCCAACGTCCTGACTTTC. It codes for CASSLTGGSGANVLTF.

This chain uses TRBV28 with TRBJ1-5, with TRBD1 matching over 7 bases. V shed 5 bases and J 2 bases; nucleotides not matched to a gene: 6. Germline assignment: CDR1 MDHEN and CDR2 SYDVKM. The length of the CDR3 is 15 residues. The DNA for the CDR3 is TGTGCCAGCAGTCCGTCCAGGGGGGGCAATCAGCCCCAGCATTTT. This sequence encodes CASSPSRGGNQPQHF.

This clone has only one observation. The J gene is TRBJ2-3, the V gene TRBV11-2, with D perhaps TRBD1 (5 bases). The germline CDR1 and CDR2 sequences are SGHAT and FQNNGV. This CDR3 has 14 amino acids. The V gene lost 1 base and the J gene lost 2 bases, with 7 bases spanning the gap. Here the CDR3 DNA reads TGTGCCAGCAGCTTAGGACAGAACACAGATACGCAGTATTTT. Its protein is CASSLGQNTDTQYF.

The chain combines TRBV5-1 with TRBJ2-5; D gene uncertain. The germline gives CDR1 SGHRS, CDR2 YFSETQ. This CDR3 contains 13 residues. V was trimmed by 2 bases and J by 0 bases, leaving 5 bases between them. The CDR3 coding sequence is TGCGCCAGCAGCTTCCGGCACCAAGAGACCCAGTACTTC. It codes for CASSFRHQETQYF. Supplemented by reference TRBV5-1 and TRBJ2-5, the full variable domain reads KAGVTQTPRYLIKTRGQQVTLSCSPISGHRSVSWYQQTPGQGLQFLFEYFSETQRNKGNFPGRFSGRQFSNSRSEMNVSTLELGDSALYLCASSFRHQETQYFGPGTRLLVL.

In its sample, this clone was seen a few times. This chain links TRBV10-2 with TRBJ2-2; tentative D call: TRBD1 (6 bases). Trimming removed 8 bases from V and 5 bases from J, with 15 bases in between. The CDR3 loop spans 14 amino acids. Germline assignment: CDR1 WSHSY and CDR2 SAAADI. The CDR3 region has the DNA TGCGCCAGCCTCCTTACAGGGCTTACCGGGGAGCTGTTTTTT. Protein: CASLLTGLTGELFF.

The chain links TRBV28 to TRBJ2-7, with D tentatively TRBD1 (6 bases). Trimming pared 3 bases from V and 3 bases from J, leaving 18 bases between. Germline V CDR1 and CDR2: MDHEN, SYDVKM. The CDR3 is 16 amino acids. The CDR3 nucleotides read TGTGCCAGCAGTTTCCCTTTAACAGGGAAAGACTACGAGCAGTACTTC. Encoded protein: CASSFPLTGKDYEQYF.

The rearrangement uses TRBV6-5 and TRBJ2-3, with unresolved D. The CDR3 is 13 residues long. V was shortened by 4 bases and J by 1 base, with 6 bases between the two germline ends. Germline CDR1 MNHEY, CDR2 SVGAGI. The CDR3 coding sequence is TGTGCCAGCAGTTTTTACGGCACAGATACGCAGTATTTT. Translated, it gives CASSFYGTDTQYF.

This chain joins TRBV5-1 and TRBJ2-5; a weak D match, TRBD2 (5 bases). The V gene lost 2 bases and the J gene lost 2 bases, with 7 bases spanning the gap. Germline CDR1 reads SGHRS; CDR2 reads YFSETQ. CDR3 length equals 13 residues. CDR3 in DNA: TGCGCCAGCAGCTTCCGGGGACAAGAGACCCAGTACTTC. Its translation is CASSFRGQETQYF. The full variable domain, with the rest looked up from reference TRBV5-1 and TRBJ2-5, is KAGVTQTPRYLIKTRGQQVTLSCSPISGHRSVSWYQQTPGQGLQFLFEYFSETQRNKGNFPGRFSGRQFSNSRSEMNVSTLELGDSALYLCASSFRGQETQYFGPGTRLLVL.

The chain couples TRBV7-2 to TRBJ2-3; no clear D. The V gene lost 5 bases and the J gene lost 6 bases, with 12 bases spanning the gap. CDR3 length: 13 amino acids. Germline CDR1 and CDR2: SGHTA and FQGNSA. The CDR3 DNA reads TGTGCCAGCAGCCCCTCTTCAGCTGATACGCAGTATTTT. Residues: CASSPSSADTQYF.

The chain recombines TRBV18 with TRBJ2-7, with TRBD2 identical over 11 bases. The V and J ends lost 5 bases and 4 bases, in that order; junction bases with no gene match: 4. The CDR3 contains 14 residues. CDR1 and CDR2 (germline): KGHSH, LQKENI. The CDR3 is CASSAGLAEYEQYF. CDR3 in DNA: TGTGCCAGCTCAGCGGGACTAGCGGAATACGAGCAGTACTTC.

As DNA, the CDR3 is TGTGCCAGCGGCAGTGCGTGGGATGGCTACACCTTC. It translates to CASGSAWDGYTF. This chain joins TRBV5-4 and TRBJ1-2; D gene ambiguous. Trimming removed 7 bases from V and 6 bases from J, with 13 bases in between. The CDR3 is 12 residues long. The germline V gene has CDR1 SGHNT and CDR2 YYREEE (reference sequence). Full variable domain (missing parts from reference TRBV5-4 and TRBJ1-2): ETGVTQSPTHLIKTRGQQVTLRCSSQSGHNTVSWYQQALGQGPQFIFQYYREEENGRGNFPPRFSGLQFPNYSSELNVNALELDDSALYLCASGSAWDGYTFGSGTRLTVV.

The chain combines TRBV6-5 with TRBJ2-1; a weak D match, TRBD1 (6 bases). The CDR3 length is 14 residues. Trimming shortened V by 6 bases and J by 7 bases, and 16 bases separated the two germline ends. Looked up from germline, CDR1 is MNHEY and CDR2 is SVGAGI. CDR3 sequence reads: CASRSLLQGNEQFF. The DNA of the CDR3 is TGTGCCAGCAGATCCCTCCTACAGGGTAATGAGCAGTTCTTC.

This chain joins TRBV11-2 and TRBJ2-7; 8 bases are a match to TRBD1. Losses at the gene ends were 5 bases for V and 0 bases for J; bases not matched to a gene: 6. Per the germline V gene, CDR1 is SGHAT and CDR2 is FQNNGV. The CDR3 has 15 amino acids. CDR3 bases: TGTGCCAGCAGCCCCTGGGACAGGAGCTCCTACGAGCAGTACTTC. This encodes CASSPWDRSSYEQYF. Full variable domain (rest looked up from reference TRBV11-2 and TRBJ2-7): EAGVAQSPRYKIIEKRQSVAFWCNPISGHATLYWYQQILGQGPKLLIQFQNNGVVDDSQLPKDRFSAERLKGVDSTLKIQPAKLEDSAVYLCASSPWDRSSYEQYFGPGTRLTVT.

This clone has just one count. V and J are TRBV5-8 and TRBJ2-1; 7 bases are a match to TRBD2. The CDR3 has 16 residues. V trimming: 0 bases; J trimming: 0 bases; junction bases outside the gene matches: 3. Germline V gene sequence: CDR1 SGHTS, CDR2 YDEGEE. The CDR3 loop is CASSLVAGDSYNEQFF. The CDR3 coding sequence is TGTGCCAGCAGCTTGGTTGCGGGGGACTCCTACAATGAGCAGTTCTTC.

Worth noting for this clone: The same CDR3 also results from other DNA sequences found in this sample. The J gene is TRBJ1-5, the V gene TRBV2; D remains ambiguous. The germline gives CDR1 SNHLY, CDR2 FYNNEI. There are 12 residues in the CDR3. The V and J ends lost 4 bases and 3 bases respectively, with 4 bases between them. CDR3 in DNA: TGTGCCAGCAGTGGCAACAATCAGCCCCAGCATTTT. Protein sequence: CASSGNNQPQHF.